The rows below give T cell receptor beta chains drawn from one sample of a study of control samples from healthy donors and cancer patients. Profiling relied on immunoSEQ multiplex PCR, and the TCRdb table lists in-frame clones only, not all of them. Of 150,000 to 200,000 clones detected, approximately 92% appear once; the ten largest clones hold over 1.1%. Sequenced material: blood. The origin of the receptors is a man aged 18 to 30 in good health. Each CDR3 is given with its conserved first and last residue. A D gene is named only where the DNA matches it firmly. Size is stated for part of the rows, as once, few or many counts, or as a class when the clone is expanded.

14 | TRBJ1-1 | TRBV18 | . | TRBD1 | CASSPTGTATEAFF | TGTGCCAGCTCACCTACCGGGACAGCCACTGAAGCTTTCTTT
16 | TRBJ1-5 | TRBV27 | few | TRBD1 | CASLRDREGGNQPQHF | TGTGCCAGCCTCCGGGACAGGGAAGGAGGGAATCAGCCCCAGCATTTT
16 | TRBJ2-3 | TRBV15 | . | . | CATSRGLDSGADTQYF | TGTGCCACCAGCAGAGGGTTGGACTCTGGGGCAGATACGCAGTATTTT
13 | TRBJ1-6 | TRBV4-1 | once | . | CASSPGGNSPLHF | TGCGCCAGCAGCCCGGGGGGTAATTCACCCCTCCACTTT
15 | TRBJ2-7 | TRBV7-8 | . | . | CASSLNTGIGDEQYF | TGTGCCAGCAGCCTCAACACAGGGATAGGAGACGAGCAGTACTTC
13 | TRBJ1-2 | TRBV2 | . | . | CASGGASLYGYTF | TGTGCCAGCGGAGGGGCGTCCCTCTATGGCTACACCTTC
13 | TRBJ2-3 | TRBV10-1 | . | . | CASSDQYTDTQYF | TGCGCCAGCAGTGACCAGTACACAGATACGCAGTATTTT
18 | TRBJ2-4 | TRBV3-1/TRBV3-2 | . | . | CASSQRFNDRGPPDIQYF | TGTGCCAGCAGCCAAAGATTTAACGACCGAGGACCTCCGGACATTCAGTACTTC
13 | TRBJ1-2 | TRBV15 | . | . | CATSYPGDYGYTF | TGTGCCACCAGCTACCCAGGGGACTATGGCTACACCTTC
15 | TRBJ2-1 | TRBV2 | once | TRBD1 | CASSFGQGVGNEQFF | TGTGCCAGCAGCTTCGGACAGGGGGTCGGGAATGAGCAGTTCTTC
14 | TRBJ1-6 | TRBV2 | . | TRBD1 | CASLYRGSNSPLHF | TGTGCCAGCCTCTACAGGGGAAGTAATTCACCCCTCCACTTT
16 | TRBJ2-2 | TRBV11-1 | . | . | CASSGGRQGKTGELFF | TGTGCCAGCAGCGGTGGGAGGCAGGGGAAAACCGGGGAGCTGTTTTTT
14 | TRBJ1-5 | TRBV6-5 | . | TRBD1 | CASSTGVSGQPQHF | TGTGCCAGCAGTACAGGGGTCAGCGGTCAGCCCCAGCATTTT
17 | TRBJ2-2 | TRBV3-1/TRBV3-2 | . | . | CASSQYLRRAGTGELFF | TGTGCCAGCAGCCAATACCTGCGCAGGGCGGGCACCGGGGAGCTGTTTTTT
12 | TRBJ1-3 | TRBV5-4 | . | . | CASGGIGNTIYF | TGTGCCAGCGGGGGGATCGGAAACACCATATATTTT
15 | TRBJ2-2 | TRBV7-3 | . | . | CASSRGTLNTGELFF | TGTGCCAGCAGCCGGGGGACCCTGAACACCGGGGAGCTGTTTTTT
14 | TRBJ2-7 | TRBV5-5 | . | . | CASSRRGTDYEQYF | TGTGCCAGCAGCCGGCGGGGGACAGACTACGAGCAGTACTTC
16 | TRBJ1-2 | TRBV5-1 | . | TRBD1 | CASSPGQSPSNYGYTF | TGCGCCAGCAGCCCGGGACAGTCCCCTAGTAACTATGGCTACACCTTC
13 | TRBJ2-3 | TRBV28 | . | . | CASSTLAWDTQYF | TGTGCCAGCAGTACCCTAGCGTGGGATACGCAGTATTTT
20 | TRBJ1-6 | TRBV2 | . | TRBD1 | CASKGTGEMVSSSYNSPLHF | TGTGCCAGCAAAGGGACAGGGGAGATGGTTTCCAGCTCCTATAATTCACCCCTCCACTTT
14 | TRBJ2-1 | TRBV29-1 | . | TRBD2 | CSVVGGIGTNEQFF | TGCAGCGTTGTGGGAGGGATCGGCACGAATGAGCAGTTCTTC
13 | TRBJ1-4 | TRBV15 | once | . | CATSDFSNEKLFF | TGTGCCACCAGCGACTTCTCTAATGAAAAACTGTTTTTT
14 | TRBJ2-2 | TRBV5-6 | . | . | CASSLWQTTGELFF | TGTGCCAGCAGCTTGTGGCAGACGACCGGGGAGCTGTTTTTT
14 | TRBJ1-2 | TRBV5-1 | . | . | CASRSSGGNYGYTF | TGCGCCAGCAGGTCCTCGGGGGGCAACTATGGCTACACCTTC
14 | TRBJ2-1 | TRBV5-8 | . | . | CASSLIQPYNEQFF | TGTGCCAGCAGCTTGATACAGCCTTACAATGAGCAGTTCTTC